These T cell receptor beta chains were read from a single sample in a study of shared clonotypes between healthy human individuals. Using immunoSEQ multiplex PCR, the repertoire was profiled, and TCRdb retains in-frame clones only, with some absent. The sample carries around 2.3 million clones, 90% to 96% recorded once. The sequencing input was naive CD4+ T cells sorted from blood. Source of these receptors: a man younger than 30 in good health. Each CDR3 is given with its conserved first and last residue. The D gene is left open where the match is weak. Clone size is stated in some rows and not others, as once, few, many or a class when expanded.

size	V	D	J	DNA	CDR3
.	TRBV2	.	TRBJ2-2	TGTGCCAGCAGGGCGACTAGCACCGGGGAGCTGTTTTTT	CASRATSTGELFF
.	TRBV11-3	TRBD1	TRBJ2-7	TGTGCCTCGGGACAGGGATACGAGCAGTACTTC	CASGQGYEQYF
.	TRBV19	TRBD1	TRBJ2-7	TGTGCCAGTAGTGGACAGGGGAGCTCCTACGAGCAGTACTTC	CASSGQGSSYEQYF
.	TRBV20-1	.	TRBJ1-1	TGCAGCGGAGGGGACACTGAAGCTTTCTTT	CSGGDTEAFF
.	TRBV30	.	TRBJ1-2	TGTGCCTGGAGTGTATTGCCAGGGGATGGCTACACCTTC	CAWSVLPGDGYTF
.	TRBV19	TRBD1	TRBJ2-2	TGTGCCAGTAGTACGACAGGGGTGAGGACCGGGGAGCTGTTTTTT	CASSTTGVRTGELFF
.	TRBV7-8	.	TRBJ2-6	TGTGCCAGCAGCCCAACCACAGGGACTGGGGCCAACGTCCTGACTTTC	CASSPTTGTGANVLTF
.	TRBV27	.	TRBJ1-1	TGTGCCAGCAGTTGGGATGGGGAGGGCGAAGCTTTCTTT	CASSWDGEGEAFF
.	TRBV2	.	TRBJ1-3	TGTGCCAGCAGGACAGAATACTCTGGAAACACCATATATTTT	CASRTEYSGNTIYF
.	TRBV5-4	.	TRBJ1-2	TGTGCCAGCAGCTTGGTGTGGGGGCGGAGCGGCTACACCTTC	CASSLVWGRSGYTF
.	TRBV19	TRBD1	TRBJ1-5	TGTGCCAGTAGTACGGAGGGACAGGGCAATCAGCCCCAGCATTTT	CASSTEGQGNQPQHF
.	TRBV30	.	TRBJ1-4	TGTGCCTGGAGTGTACAGCCAGGGGTGGATGAAAAACTGTTTTTT	CAWSVQPGVDEKLFF
once	TRBV5-6	.	TRBJ1-5	TGTGCCAGCAGCTTGGGGAATGTCCGGCCCCAGCATTTT	CASSLGNVRPQHF
.	TRBV6-5	.	TRBJ2-1	TGTGCCAGCAAAAAAGGAGGGTACTATGAGCAGTTCTTC	CASKKGGYYEQFF
.	TRBV30	TRBD1	TRBJ2-3	TGTGCCTGGAGTGTAGGGGACAGGGGCACAGATACGCAGTATTTT	CAWSVGDRGTDTQYF
.	TRBV4-2	.	TRBJ2-2	TGTGCCAGCAGCCGAGAGGGGATCACCGGGGAGCTGTTTTTT	CASSREGITGELFF
once	TRBV5-1	TRBD1	TRBJ1-6	TGCGCCAGCAGCTCTAATCCCGGGACAGAGTATTCACCCCTCCACTTT	CASSSNPGTEYSPLHF
.	TRBV28	.	TRBJ1-4	TGTGCCAGCAGTTACCCCTTCGATAATGAAAAACTGTTTTTT	CASSYPFDNEKLFF
.	TRBV6-7	TRBD2	TRBJ2-1	TGTGCCAGCAGTATCGGGACTAGCTACAGGAATGAGCAGTTCTTC	CASSIGTSYRNEQFF
.	TRBV7-8	.	TRBJ1-1	TGTGCCAGCAGCTTGCGCAGTAACACTGAAGCTTTCTTT	CASSLRSNTEAFF
.	TRBV30	.	TRBJ2-3	TGTGCCTGGAGTTTCGGGGGAACAGATACGCAGTATTTT	CAWSFGGTDTQYF
.	TRBV6-4	TRBD1	TRBJ2-3	TGTGCCAGCAGTGACCACAGGGGGGATACGCAGTATTTT	CASSDHRGDTQYF
.	TRBV5-4	TRBD1	TRBJ1-1	TGTGCCAGCAGCACCGGTAGGGGGCAGTTAGCTTTCTTT	CASSTGRGQLAFF
.	TRBV5-6	.	TRBJ2-3	TGTGCCAGCAGCGACTTTTTTAGCACAGATACGCAGTATTTT	CASSDFFSTDTQYF